These T cell receptor beta chains were read from a single sample in a study of T cells in Graves' hyperthyroidism and ophthalmopathy. Via MiXCR, TCRdb re-called the multiplex PCR reads, giving one row per CDR3 protein. The sample gives roughly 750,000 distinct CDR3 sequences, about a sixth of which show up once; roughly 8% is in the top ten. Input material: blood. The receptors were gathered from a man between 18 and 29 years old with Graves' hyperthyroidism. Both conserved end residues are part of each CDR3. Each record gives: CDR3 protein, J gene, V gene.

cdr3_aa: CASSFGVGRGTSNSPLHF
j_call: TRBJ1-6
v_call: TRBV12-3/TRBV12-4

cdr3_aa: CASSLVLNNEQFF
j_call: TRBJ2-1
v_call: TRBV28

cdr3_aa: CASSYSRRGNTEAFF
j_call: TRBJ1-1
v_call: TRBV6-2/TRBV6-3

cdr3_aa: CSVARRLAGEKDEQYF
j_call: TRBJ2-7
v_call: TRBV29-1

cdr3_aa: CASSFSGFDNEQFF
j_call: TRBJ2-1
v_call: TRBV11-2

cdr3_aa: CSVESPRSRNTGELFF
j_call: TRBJ2-2
v_call: TRBV29-1

cdr3_aa: CASRQSSYNEQFF
j_call: TRBJ2-1
v_call: TRBV27

cdr3_aa: CASRGGGKPHEQYF
j_call: TRBJ2-7
v_call: TRBV28

cdr3_aa: CAWSGGTVGLAGDYEQYF
j_call: TRBJ2-7
v_call: TRBV30

cdr3_aa: CASSASLSGNSYNEQFF
j_call: TRBJ2-1
v_call: TRBV9